Sequencing of this TCR beta chain was carried out in a study of T-cell memory formation after mild COVID-19. Study findings and constraints: A subset of responding clones appeared in pre-infection memory, suggesting cross-reactive memory joined. Clones which contracted sat mainly in CM and EM if CD4+, and in EMRA if CD8+.

The CDR3 contains 13 residues. Trimming stripped 4 bases from V and 7 bases from J, with 12 bases between. Germline CDR1 and CDR2: SGHAT and FQNNGV. Notes on this clonotype: As yet, its antigen is unknown.

TCRdb itself ran the 5' RACE reads through MiXCR, one entry per CDR3 protein. Seen here are roughly 170,000 distinct CDR3 sequences, approximately 17% observed once, and the top ten hold about 4%. The receptor's source is a man between 18 and 29 years old who had mild COVID-19 (a few samples of this study predate the infection). Cell type and time point are not known. The chain employs TRBV11-2 and TRBJ2-3; D is possibly TRBD2 (6 bases). Sequencing was performed on PBMCs or a T cell subset sorted from them (not recorded which). CDR3 residues: CASSYTEGNTQYF. The CDR3 nucleotides are TGTGCCAGCAGCTATACGGAGGGGAATACGCAGTATTTT.